Only a few counts were recorded for the clone carrying this TCR beta chain. Antigen specificity is unknown. The data stem from a study of metastatic and nonmetastatic thyroid tumors. General observations from the study: It was reported that TCR beta diversity was significantly higher in malignant thyroid tumors than benign nodules, in blood and tumor.

MiXCR reprocessed the PCR reads for TCRdb. In the table there are 12,000 or so clones, under 35% of which are singletons. Prior to thyroid surgery, none of the patients had received any treatment. Deletions cut 0 bases from V and 0 bases from J, with 12 bases between. This CDR3 is 16 amino acids long. Germline V gives CDR1 MNHEY, CDR2 SMNVEV (reference sequence). The chain carries TRBV27 and TRBJ2-7; D not resolved. The material sequenced was tumor tissue. The clonotype comes from a female donor with papillary thyroid cancer or a benign thyroid nodule (not recorded which). Some clones in this sample may be carry-over from other donors' samples. This CDR3 reads CASSLSAWSSSYEQYF. CDR3 sequence (DNA): TGTGCCAGCAGTTTATCAGCTTGGAGCAGCTCCTACGAGCAGTACTTC.